This TCR beta chain was identified during a study of shared clonotypes between healthy human individuals. Whole-study context: Ranging from 18 to 49 in age, donors were two women and three men.

CDR1 is KGHSH, CDR2 LQKENI, per germline. V was clipped by 5 bases and J by 3 bases; unmatched bases: 11. The CDR3 has 16 residues. Regarding this clone: The antigen remains unidentified.

Whole-study results and caveats: Across subsets, estimated richness was generally greater for naive than for memory populations.

Measured with immunoSEQ multiplex PCR; TCRdb has only the in-frame clones, and not every one. The repertoire has fewer than 2.5 million clones, over 85% of them found once; the top ten carry roughly 0.39%. Sequenced material: naive CD4+ T cells from PBMCs. Specified subset: CD45RA+ positively selected. V is TRBV18 and J is TRBJ2-5; 8 positions match TRBD2. The receptor's source is a man aged 18 to 30 in good health. Some clones in this sample may be carry-over from other donors' samples. CDR3 sequence: CASSSVSGMKKETQYF. The DNA for the CDR3 is TGTGCCAGCTCATCAGTTAGCGGGATGAAGAAAGAGACCCAGTACTTC.